The subject of this entry is one TCR beta chain. The antigen is undetermined. Stated time point: week 35, safety follow-up. The vaccine gave 300 ug of a 20-mer mutant IDH1 peptide subcutaneously per dose. These data belong to a study of a mutant IDH1 vaccine in newly diagnosed glioma. About the research overall: Radiotherapy, temozolomide, or both had been given previously, and both were given to most. Week 35 brought visit V12, which was followed by visit V13 at week 47. Overall study findings and caveats: Vaccine-induced immune responses occurred in more than 80% of patients. Top peripheral T cell clonotype shifts appeared unrelated to pseudoprogression.

The data were produced by immunoSEQ multiplex PCR, yet TCRdb's version contains in-frame clones alone and is incomplete. The table shows 65,000 to 85,000 clones, with around 84% occurring only once. The CDR3 length is 15 residues. Trimming removed 5 bases from V and 7 bases from J, with 17 bases in between. CDR1 and CDR2 (germline): KGHSH, LQKENI. This clonotype originated in a man younger than 45 with glioma. V is TRBV18 and J is TRBJ1-4; a possible D gene is TRBD1 (5 bases). Sequences were derived from PBMCs, sampled from a glioma patient whose treatment included an IDH1 peptide vaccine. The CDR3 loop reads CASSSSRGKGEKLFF. CDR3 nucleotide sequence: TGTGCCAGCTCATCTTCGCGGGGGAAGGGTGAAAAACTGTTTTTT.